This record concerns one T cell receptor (beta chain) sequence. Its cognate antigen is unknown. The ends lost 0 bases at V and 0 bases at J; junction bases unmatched: 8. CDR1 is LGHNA, CDR2 YSLEER, per germline. The CDR3 totals 18 residues. These data belong to a study of T cell responses to AZD1222 COVID-19 vaccine. Study-level background: Samples with a second dose at about 4 or about 12 weeks were pooled together. Study observations and caveats: White British people made up most donors, females outnumbered males, and clonal diversity was possibly underestimated.

This table comes from immunoSEQ multiplex PCR, and its TCRdb copy is limited to in-frame clones, with some not included. The table shows roughly 97,000 clones, with approximately 90% occurring only once. The sample in question was peripheral blood, obtained on day 0 of AZD1222 vaccination. The V and J genes are TRBV4-3 and TRBJ1-3, with 7 bases lining up with TRBD1. The TCR originated in an adult in good health. The CDR3 DNA reads as TGCGCCAGCAGCCAAGATCTCGCCGGGACAGACTCTGGAAACACCATATATTTT. It translates to CASSQDLAGTDSGNTIYF.